This paragraph covers one TCR beta chain sequence. Its antigen remains unknown. This table comes from immunoSEQ multiplex PCR, and its TCRdb copy is limited to in-frame clones, with some not included. The sample records more than 90,000 clones, about four fifths being singletons. Germline-derived CDR1 and CDR2 are KGHSH and LQKENI. The CDR3 length is 16 residues. V gave up 4 bases and J gave up 7 bases, with 20 bases separating them. The source of the sample is a study of PD-1 blockade in classical Hodgkin lymphoma. Study-wide points: Significant TCR diversity gains by C4D1 occurred in CD4+ but not CD8+ cells. Complete responders matched newly diagnosed patients in baseline diversity. Nothing has yet pinned down what causes the repertoire differences, possibly disease activity or prior therapy.

Each patient relapsed following autologous stem cell transplantation, and prior brentuximab vedotin exposure differed. Classification of best responses gave complete response, partial response or progressive disease. Sequenced material: peripheral blood mononuclear cells (PBMCs), taken before the second cycle of nivolumab. The receptor was isolated from a human donor with classical Hodgkin lymphoma. The chain carries TRBV18 and TRBJ1-5; no clear D gene. The DNA for the CDR3 is TGTGCCAGCTCACAATATTCGATCCGGGCCCGACAGCCCCAGCATTTT. It yields the protein CASSQYSIRARQPQHF.